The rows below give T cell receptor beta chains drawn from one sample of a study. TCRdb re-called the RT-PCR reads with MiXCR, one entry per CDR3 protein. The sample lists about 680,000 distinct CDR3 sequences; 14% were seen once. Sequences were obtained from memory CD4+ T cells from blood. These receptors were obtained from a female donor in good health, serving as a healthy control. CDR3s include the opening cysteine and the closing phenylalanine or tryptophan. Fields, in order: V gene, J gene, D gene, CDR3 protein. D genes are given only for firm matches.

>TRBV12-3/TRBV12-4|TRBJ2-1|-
CASSLYTGDAYNEQFF
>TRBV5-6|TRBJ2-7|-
CASSLAGRGYAYEQYF
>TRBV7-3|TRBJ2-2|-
CASSSDSAGELFF
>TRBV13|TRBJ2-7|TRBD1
CASSPKWTGLTSYEQYF
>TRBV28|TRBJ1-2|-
CASSGSAGQDGYTF
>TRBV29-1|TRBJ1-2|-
CSVDTDGYTF
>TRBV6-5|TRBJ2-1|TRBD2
CASYSWGGSSYNEQFF
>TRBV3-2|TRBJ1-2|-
CASSHRVHTNYGYTF
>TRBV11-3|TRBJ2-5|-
CASSLPTVVAQYF
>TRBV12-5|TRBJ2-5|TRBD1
CASGLVNRGQKTQYF
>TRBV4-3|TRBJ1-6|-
CASSQDQAANSPLHF
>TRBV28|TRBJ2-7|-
CASSPGPTPYEQYF
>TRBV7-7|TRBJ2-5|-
CASSLVVGAGETQYF
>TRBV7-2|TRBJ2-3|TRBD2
CASSLIAGVTDTQYF
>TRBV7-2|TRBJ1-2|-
CASSLSYRGGPTNYGYTF
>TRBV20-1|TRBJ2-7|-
CSARWDEQYF
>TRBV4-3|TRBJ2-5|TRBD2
CASSQEYLAGTETQYF
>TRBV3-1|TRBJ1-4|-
CASSQDPREKLFF
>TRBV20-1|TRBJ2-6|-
CSARASSGANVLTF
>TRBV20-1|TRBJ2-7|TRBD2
CSAQGLADYEQYF
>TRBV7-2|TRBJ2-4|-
CASSFPHGSEDIQYF
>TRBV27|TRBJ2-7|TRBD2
CASSLTSGSILVQYF
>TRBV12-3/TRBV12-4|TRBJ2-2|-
CASILGSGNTGELFF
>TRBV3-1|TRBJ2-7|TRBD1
CASSQVQAGGRGEQYF
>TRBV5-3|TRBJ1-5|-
CARSRGGQPQHF
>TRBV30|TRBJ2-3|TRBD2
CAWSIAGNTQYF
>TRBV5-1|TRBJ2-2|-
CASSPRGGNTGELFF
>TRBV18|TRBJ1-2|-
CASSPTAESNYGYTF
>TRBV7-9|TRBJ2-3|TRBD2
CASSPGLAGGQPDTQYF
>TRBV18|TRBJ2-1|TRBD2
CASSPPARGGNEQFF
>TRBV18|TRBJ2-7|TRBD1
CASSPWTGNDEQYF
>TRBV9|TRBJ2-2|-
CASTRPGTGELFF
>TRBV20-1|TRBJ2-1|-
CSARWGGASYNEQFF
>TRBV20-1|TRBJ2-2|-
CSATRGPNTGELFF
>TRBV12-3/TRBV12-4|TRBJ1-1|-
CASSPTGGLNTEAFF
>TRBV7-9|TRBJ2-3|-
CASSLLTADTQYF
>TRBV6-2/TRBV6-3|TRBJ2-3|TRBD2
CASSFRSSGSRTDTQYF
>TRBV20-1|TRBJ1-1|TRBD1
CSAMGQFTEAFF
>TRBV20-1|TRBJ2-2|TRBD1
CSATGTGYTGELFF
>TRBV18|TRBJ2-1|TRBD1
CASSRGPGTGFNEQFF
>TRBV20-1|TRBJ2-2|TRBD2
CSAERAGVQSGELFF
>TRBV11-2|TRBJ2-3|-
CASSWRGQGLADTQYF
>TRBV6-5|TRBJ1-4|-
CASSPEFANEKLFF
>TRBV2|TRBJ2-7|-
CASRRSRPYEQYF
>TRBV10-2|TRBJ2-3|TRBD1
CASIEGAPSTDTQYF
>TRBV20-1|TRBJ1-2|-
CSAYSRGYGYTF
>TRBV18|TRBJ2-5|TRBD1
CASSPSRDREETQYF
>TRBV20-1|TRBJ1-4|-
CSATRPGFGLFF
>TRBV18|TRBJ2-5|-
CASSQDRQETQYF
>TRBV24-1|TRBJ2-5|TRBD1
CATSDTGQGKETQYF
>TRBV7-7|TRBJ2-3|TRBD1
CASSLGDRGGDTQYF
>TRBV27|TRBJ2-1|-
CASSDYSGTHNEQFF
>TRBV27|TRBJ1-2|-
CASSHLGGEGGYTF